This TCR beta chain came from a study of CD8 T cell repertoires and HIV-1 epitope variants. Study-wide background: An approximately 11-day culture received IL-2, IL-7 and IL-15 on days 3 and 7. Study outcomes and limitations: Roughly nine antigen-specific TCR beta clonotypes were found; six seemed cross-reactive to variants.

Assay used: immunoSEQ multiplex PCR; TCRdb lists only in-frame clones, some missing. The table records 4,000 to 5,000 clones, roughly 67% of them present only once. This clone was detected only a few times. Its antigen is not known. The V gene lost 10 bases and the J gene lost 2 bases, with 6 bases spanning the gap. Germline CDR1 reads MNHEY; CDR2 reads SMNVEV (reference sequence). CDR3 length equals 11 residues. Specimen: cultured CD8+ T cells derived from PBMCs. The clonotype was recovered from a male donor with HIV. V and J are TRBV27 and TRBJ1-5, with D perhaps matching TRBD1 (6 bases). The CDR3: CATGGNQPQHF. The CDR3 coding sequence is TGTGCCACAGGGGGCAATCAGCCCCAGCATTTT.